One sample yielded the 21 T cell receptor beta chains listed below, sequenced in a study of cytomegalovirus exposure and HLA in healthy donors. PCR employed 60 Vbeta and 13 Jbeta primers. Assay: immunoSEQ multiplex PCR; the TCRdb copy retains only in-frame clones and omits some. The sample records some 190,000 clones, 65% to 80% being singletons. The sample consisted of PBMCs. The source of these receptors is a middle-aged woman in good health and CMV-seronegative.

The chain carries TRBV6-5 and TRBJ1-3; D not certain. Deletions cut 5 bases from V and 0 bases from J, with 11 bases between. The CDR3 extends over 15 amino acids. Per the germline V gene, CDR1 is MNHEY and CDR2 is SVGAGI. The CDR3 reads CASSKDTSSGNTIYF. As DNA, the CDR3 is TGTGCCAGCAGTAAAGACACCTCCTCTGGAAACACCATATATTTT.

This chain links TRBV7-8 with TRBJ1-2; TRBD1 matches 9 bases. V shed 4 bases, J shed 7 bases, and the junction held 4 bases outside the gene matches. The CDR3 contains 13 residues. Germline CDR1 and CDR2: SGHVS and FQNEAQ. CDR3 bases: TGTGCCAGCAGCTCCCGGGACAGGGTTGGCTACACCTTC. Its protein product is CASSSRDRVGYTF.

The chain links TRBV12-5 to TRBJ2-5, with TRBD2 matching 8 bases. V was pared by 4 bases and J by 4 bases, with 8 bases of the junction left unmatched. Germline V gives CDR1 LGHNT, CDR2 FRNRAP. The CDR3 has 15 amino acids. The CDR3 spells CASGSQGLGLETQYF. The CDR3, as DNA: TGTGCTAGTGGTTCCCAGGGACTAGGTCTAGAGACCCAGTACTTC.

The V and J genes are TRBV19 and TRBJ1-2, with 8 bases identical to TRBD1. Germline V gene sequence: CDR1 LNHDA, CDR2 SQIVND (reference sequence). J was trimmed by 7 bases and V by 5 bases; bases with no gene match: 9. CDR3 length: 14 residues. The CDR3 coding sequence is TGTGCCAGTAGTCCCATGGACAGGGAAGGTGGCTACACCTTC. Protein sequence: CASSPMDREGGYTF.

The chain has TRBV7-9 and TRBJ1-4; TRBD1 agrees at 8 bases. The junction had 9 bases not matched to a gene; V was cut back by 6 bases and J by 3 bases. The CDR3 totals 16 residues. Germline assignment: CDR1 SEHNR and CDR2 FQNEAQ (reference sequence). The CDR3 DNA follows: TGTGCCAGCAGGCAATTGACAGGGGCGGCTAATGAAAAACTGTTTTTT. Protein: CASRQLTGAANEKLFF.

In this sample, this clone turned up many times. The chain recombines TRBV2 with TRBJ1-2, with no clear D. The V and J ends lost 5 bases and 2 bases respectively, with 12 bases between them. The CDR3 contains 14 residues. Per the germline V gene, CDR1 is SNHLY and CDR2 is FYNNEI. The CDR3 region is CASSPLSGNYGYTF. DNA of the CDR3: TGTGCCAGCAGTCCGTTATCGGGGAACTATGGCTACACCTTC.

V gene TRBV5-1 combines with J gene TRBJ2-3, with TRBD2 matching 9 bases. The CDR3 length is 16 residues. Germline lookup yields CDR1 SGHRS and CDR2 YFSETQ. V lost 0 bases and J lost 4; bases outside the gene matches: 6. The CDR3 DNA sequence: TGCGCCAGCAGCTTGGCCCCAGCGGGAGGATCAGATACGCAGTATTTT. It encodes CASSLAPAGGSDTQYF. Combining the CDR3 with reference TRBV5-1 and TRBJ2-3 gives the whole variable domain KAGVTQTPRYLIKTRGQQVTLSCSPISGHRSVSWYQQTPGQGLQFLFEYFSETQRNKGNFPGRFSGRQFSNSRSEMNVSTLELGDSALYLCASSLAPAGGSDTQYFGPGTRLTVL.

Here the CDR3 reads CASSLSSGVGFEAFF. Written as DNA, the CDR3 is TGTGCCAGCAGCTTATCCTCAGGGGTAGGGTTTGAAGCTTTCTTT. V is TRBV11-2 and J is TRBJ1-1; D is possibly TRBD1 (6 bases). V lost 2 bases and J 7 bases, leaving 17 bases between the germline ends. This CDR3 is built from 15 residues. Germline-derived CDR1 and CDR2 are SGHAT and FQNNGV.

There are a few counts of this clone. This chain's CDR3 is CASSVEGGKIDEQFF. The CDR3 DNA reads as TGTGCCAGCAGCGTAGAAGGCGGGAAGATTGATGAGCAGTTCTTC. The chain couples TRBV9 to TRBJ2-1; the D gene is possibly TRBD2 (6 bases). The germline CDR1 and CDR2 sequences are SGDLS and YYNGEE. The CDR3 consists of 15 residues. V shed 0 bases and J shed 8 bases, with 15 bases lying between them.

The rearrangement uses TRBV14 and TRBJ1-1; D call uncertain. Trimming removed 1 base at V and 7 bases at J, with 10 bases between. Per the germline V gene, CDR1 is SGHDN and CDR2 is FVKESK. The CDR3 runs 13 residues. The CDR3 DNA reads as TGTGCCAGCAGCCAAGTACCCGCGATTGAAGCTTTCTTT. This encodes CASSQVPAIEAFF.

The rearrangement joins TRBV2 to TRBJ2-3; TRBD2 matches at 9 bases. CDR1 is SNHLY, CDR2 FYNNEI, per germline. J lost 1 base, V lost 7 bases, and 6 bases had no gene match. The CDR3 consists of 15 residues. The CDR3 region is CASNSGSKGTDTQYF. The DNA for the CDR3 is TGTGCCAGCAATAGCGGGAGCAAGGGCACAGATACGCAGTATTTT.

This clone was counted between two and nine times. The rearrangement joins TRBV6-5 to TRBJ2-5; TRBD1 matches 11 bases. The CDR3 runs to 14 residues. Trimming at V came to 6 bases and at J to 7 bases, leaving 7 bases not matched to a gene. The germline gives CDR1 MNHEY, CDR2 SVGAGI. The CDR3 here is CASRPSGQGVTQYF. The CDR3 bases are TGTGCCAGCAGGCCTTCGGGACAGGGGGTGACCCAGTACTTC.

This chain connects TRBV5-8 to TRBJ2-5; 10 positions match TRBD2. J gave up 3 bases and V 4 bases, and 6 bases lay outside the gene matches. The CDR3 is made up of 15 amino acids. Germline CDR1 reads SGHTS; CDR2 reads YDEGEE. The CDR3 protein is CASSAGTSVEETQYF. The CDR3 DNA reads TGTGCCAGCAGCGCAGGGACTAGCGTTGAAGAGACCCAGTACTTC.

The chain links TRBV7-2 to TRBJ2-1; a possible D gene is TRBD2 (6 bases). CDR1 is SGHTA and CDR2 is FQGNSA in the germline V gene. The CDR3 runs 14 residues. The V end was cut by 7 bases, the J end by 5 bases, with 15 bases between. For the CDR3, the DNA is TGTGCCAGCAACAACCGGGACTTAAACAATGAGCAGTTCTTC. Its translation is CASNNRDLNNEQFF.

The chain carries TRBV5-1 and TRBJ2-1; D possibly corresponds to TRBD2 (6 bases). The CDR3 runs 16 residues. V was shortened by 5 bases and J by 5 bases, with 20 bases between the two germline ends. From germline, CDR1 is SGHRS and CDR2 YFSETQ. The CDR3 DNA reads as TGCGCCAGCAGTTTCCTGGACTGGGGGGTGGACAATGAGCAGTTCTTC. This translates into CASSFLDWGVDNEQFF.

The rearrangement links TRBV7-9 to TRBJ2-7, with D uncertain. The CDR3 is 13 amino acids. CDR1 is SEHNR, CDR2 FQNEAQ, per germline (reference sequence). V dropped 1 base and J dropped 4 bases, with 8 bases sitting between them. The CDR3 DNA reads TGTGCCAGCAGCTTAGAGACATATTACGAGCAGTACTTC. Protein: CASSLETYYEQYF.

The gene calls are TRBV11-1 and TRBJ2-3; D not certain. The CDR3 is 11 amino acids. The germline V gene has CDR1 SGHAT and CDR2 FQDESV (reference sequence). V was cut by 3 bases and J by 5 bases, with 3 bases left in between. As DNA, the CDR3 is TGTGCCAGCAGCTTCGGAGATACGCAGTATTTT. Protein product: CASSFGDTQYF.

V and J are TRBV7-2 and TRBJ2-2; D ambiguous. Trimming left V 5 bases short and J 0 bases short, with 7 bases between. The CDR3 spans 14 residues. CDR1 and CDR2 from the germline V gene are SGHTA and FQGNSA. CDR3 protein: CASSISANTGELFF. In DNA form, the CDR3 reads TGTGCCAGCAGCATCTCAGCGAACACCGGGGAGCTGTTTTTT.

The CDR3 loop is CASSPNSGPYRQYV. The DNA for the CDR3 is TGCGCCAGCAGCCCCAACAGCGGCCCATATAGGCAGTACGTC. The V and J genes are TRBV5-1 and TRBJ2-7, with D possibly TRBD2 on 5 matching bases. Trimming took 4 bases from V and 9 from J, leaving 20 bases between them. Germline values: CDR1 SGHRS, CDR2 YFSETQ. There are 14 residues in the CDR3.

The chain joins TRBV18 to TRBJ2-7; 11 bases are shared with TRBD2. Germline loops: CDR1 KGHSH, CDR2 LQKENI. With 2 bases clipped from V and 2 bases from J, the junction kept 8 bases outside the gene matches. The CDR3 is made up of 17 amino acids. CDR3 in amino acids: CASSPYTGTSGTYEQYV. CDR3 in DNA: TGTGCCAGCTCACCATACACCGGGACTAGCGGTACCTACGAGCAGTACGTC.

V usage is TRBV6-5 and J usage is TRBJ1-2; maybe TRBD1 (5 bases). The V gene's germline CDR1 is MNHEY and CDR2 SVGAGI. V was clipped by 2 bases and J by 2 bases, with 9 bases between them. The CDR3 runs 14 residues. CDR3 DNA: TGTGCCAGCAGTTACACAGGACCCAACTATGGCTACACCTTC. Translation: CASSYTGPNYGYTF.